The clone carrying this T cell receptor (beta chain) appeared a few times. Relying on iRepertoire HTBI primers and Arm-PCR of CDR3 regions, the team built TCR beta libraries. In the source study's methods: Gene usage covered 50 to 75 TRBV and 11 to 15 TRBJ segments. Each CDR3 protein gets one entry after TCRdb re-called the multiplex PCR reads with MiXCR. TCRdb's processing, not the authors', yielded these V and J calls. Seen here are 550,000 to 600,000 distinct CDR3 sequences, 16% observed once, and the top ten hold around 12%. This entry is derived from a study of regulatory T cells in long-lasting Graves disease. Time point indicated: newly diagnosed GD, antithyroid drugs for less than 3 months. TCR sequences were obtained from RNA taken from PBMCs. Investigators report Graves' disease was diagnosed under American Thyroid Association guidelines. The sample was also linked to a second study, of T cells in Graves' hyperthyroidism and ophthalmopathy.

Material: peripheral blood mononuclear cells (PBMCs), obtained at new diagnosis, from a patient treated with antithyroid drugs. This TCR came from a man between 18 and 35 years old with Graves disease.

CDR3 loop: CASSMSPGQGYTEAFF. The CDR3 DNA reads as TGTGCCAGTAGTATGTCTCCCGGACAGGGGTACACTGAAGCTTTCTTT. The chain is built from TRBV19 and TRBJ1-1, with 9 bases identical to TRBD1. The V and J ends lost 3 bases and 3 bases, in that order; junction bases with no gene match: 8. Germline lookup yields CDR1 LNHDA and CDR2 SQIVND (reference sequence). This CDR3 has 16 amino acids.